This TCR beta chain originates from a study of CD8 T cells in Susac syndrome. With random hexamers, roughly 0.45 to 1 ug RNA was reverse transcribed. MiXCR was run by TCRdb on the immunoSEQ multiplex PCR reads, yielding one entry per CDR3 protein. Of roughly 200,000 distinct CDR3 sequences detected, roughly 91% appear once; the ten largest clones hold about 0.1%. Germline CDR1 and CDR2: SQVTM and ANQGSEA. Between the trimmed V and J ends, which lost 4 bases and 5 bases, there was a span of 20 bases. The CDR3 runs to 15 residues. This chain connects TRBV29-1 to TRBJ2-5; D is possibly TRBD1 or TRBD2 (7 bases each). Sample: CD4+ T cells from PBMCs. The receptor comes from a human donor with Susac syndrome. The CDR3 DNA sequence: TGCAGCGTTGCTCCCCAGGGGGGGGTGTCGGAGACCCAGTACTTC. It yields the protein CSVAPQGGVSETQYF.